The 5 T cell receptor beta chains listed next were all sequenced from one sample in a study of T cells expressing NK-cell markers. TCRdb re-called the 5' RACE reads and gives one entry per CDR3 protein, without DNA. Its listing shows over 100,000 distinct CDR3 sequences. Material for sequencing was blood T cells: a sorted CD56 or NKG2C T cell subset, CD4+ or CD8+ T cells, or bulk PBMC T cells (not recorded which). These receptors originate from a woman aged 18-69 years in good health.

The chain joins TRBV27 to TRBJ2-6. The germline CDR1 and CDR2 sequences are MNHEY and SMNVEV (reference sequence). This CDR3 contains 15 residues. CDR3 residues: CASSFGVAGANVLTF.

The J gene is TRBJ2-2, the V gene TRBV27. The CDR3 extends over 14 amino acids. Germline loops: CDR1 MNHEY, CDR2 SMNVEV (reference sequence). The CDR3: CATALGANTGELFF.

The chain recombines TRBV5-1 with TRBJ2-7; TCRdb proposes TRBD2, but this gene call is untestable without DNA. Germline V gene sequence: CDR1 SGHRS, CDR2 YFSETQ. The CDR3 loop spans 15 amino acids. CDR3 protein: CASSFLWEGAHEQYF.

The V call is TRBV10-1, the J call TRBJ1-6. This CDR3 region has 14 residues. CDR1 is WNHNN, CDR2 SYGVQD, per germline (reference sequence). CDR3: CASSEGRDASPLHF.

V and J are TRBV5-1 and TRBJ2-1; the TCRdb call, TRBD2, lacks DNA for checking. The CDR3 length is 16 residues. Germline V gene data show CDR1 as SGHRS and CDR2 as YFSETQ. Here the CDR3 reads CASSFPLAGSYNEQFF.